The 32 T cell receptor beta chains given below trace back to one sample, sequenced in a study of OX40 agonist ivuxolimab in advanced cancers. Data came from immunoSEQ multiplex PCR; TCRdb stores just in-frame clones and leaves some out. The sample gives approximately 72,000 clones, about 86% of which show up once; 0.7% to 1% is in the top ten. This specimen consisted of CD4+ or CD8+ T cells sorted from blood, obtained in a trial of the OX40 agonist ivuxolimab. Receptor source: an adult with an advanced solid tumor such as melanoma, head and neck, liver or kidney cancer.

Concerning this clone itself: Other nucleotide sequences in the sample specify the same CDR3. In nucleotides, the CDR3 is TGTGCCTGGAGTGTTCAGGGTGATCAGCCCCAGCATTTT. This gives the protein CAWSVQGDQPQHF. The rearrangement uses TRBV30 and TRBJ1-5; a possible D gene is TRBD1 (5 bases). The CDR3 is made up of 13 amino acids. Germline-derived CDR1 and CDR2 are GTSNPN and SVGIG (reference sequence). With 0 bases removed from V and 5 bases from J, the gap between germline ends came to 8 bases.

The V call is TRBV5-4, the J call TRBJ2-2; a weak D match, TRBD1 (6 bases). Trimming removed 5 bases from V and 3 bases from J, with 14 bases in between. Germline CDR1 SGHNT, CDR2 YYREEE (reference sequence). The CDR3 covers 15 residues. The DNA of the CDR3 is TGTGCCAGCAGTGACCAGGGGCCCTACACCGGGGAGCTGTTTTTT. Residues: CASSDQGPYTGELFF.

This clone was found once. The chain recombines TRBV15 with TRBJ2-7, with 10 nucleotides matching TRBD2. V was clipped by 2 bases and J by 5 bases; unmatched bases: 6. The CDR3 runs 15 residues. CDR1 is LNHNV, CDR2 YYDKDF, per germline (reference sequence). CDR3 residues: CATSRPASGRHEQYF. The CDR3, as DNA: TGTGCCACCAGCAGACCGGCTAGCGGGAGACACGAGCAGTACTTC. The full variable domain, with the rest looked up from reference TRBV15 and TRBJ2-7, is DAMVIQNPRYQVTQFGKPVTLSCSQTLNHNVMYWYQQKSSQAPKLLFHYYDKDFNNEADTPDNFQSRRPNTSFCFLDIRSPGLGDTAMYLCATSRPASGRHEQYFGPGTRLTVT.

This clone turned up a few times. This chain links TRBV7-2 with TRBJ2-7; TRBD2 agrees at 10 bases. This CDR3 is built from 15 residues. With V trimmed by 3 bases and J by 4 bases, 6 bases remained unmatched. Germline assignment: CDR1 SGHTA and CDR2 FQGNSA. The CDR3 DNA reads TGTGCCAGCAGCTTTCGAGCGGGGGGGCGGTACGAGCAGTACTTC. Protein sequence: CASSFRAGGRYEQYF.

The chain couples TRBV7-3 to TRBJ2-6; D might be TRBD1 (6 bases). Germline values: CDR1 SGHTA, CDR2 FQGTGA. V was clipped by 5 bases and J by 0 bases, with 11 bases between them. The CDR3 has 16 amino acids. CDR3 region: CASSPRDTSGANVLTF. The DNA of the CDR3 is TGTGCCAGCAGCCCCCGGGACACCTCTGGGGCCAACGTCCTGACTTTC.

The rearrangement uses TRBV7-2 and TRBJ2-3; TRBD2 agrees at 11 bases. CDR3 length: 16 amino acids. With 5 bases clipped from V and 0 bases from J, the junction kept 4 bases outside the gene matches. From germline, CDR1 is SGHTA and CDR2 FQGNSA. In DNA, the CDR3 is TGTGCCAGCAGCGACGGGACTAGCGGAAGCACAGATACGCAGTATTTT. Its protein is CASSDGTSGSTDTQYF.

For this clone: This may arise from a read error, as a much more abundant clone is one base away. This chain connects TRBV7-9 to TRBJ2-7; no definite D call. Trimming took 8 bases from V and 3 from J, leaving 14 bases between them. This CDR3 is 13 amino acids long. Germline CDR1 and CDR2: SEHNR and FQNEAQ (reference sequence). Here the CDR3 reads CASSSGRHYEQYF. DNA of the CDR3: TGTGCCAGCTCCTCCGGCAGACACTACGAGCAGTACTTC.

The rearrangement links TRBV7-9 to TRBJ2-1; 9 bases agree with TRBD2. CDR1 and CDR2 (germline): SEHNR, FQNEAQ (reference sequence). With 8 bases clipped from V and 3 bases from J, the junction kept 5 bases outside the gene matches. CDR3 size: 14 residues. CDR3 region: CASGAGGNYNEQFF. CDR3 DNA sequence: TGTGCCAGCGGAGCGGGAGGCAACTACAATGAGCAGTTCTTC.

The chain employs TRBV10-2 and TRBJ1-6; D is undetermined. Trimming took off 2 bases at V and 11 bases at J, with 13 bases between the two ends. The CDR3 has 14 residues. The germline V gene has CDR1 WSHSY and CDR2 SAAADI. CDR3 in amino acids: CASSEVPQRTPLHF. The DNA for the CDR3 is TGCGCCAGCAGTGAGGTACCGCAAAGGACACCCCTCCACTTT.

The chain links TRBV28 to TRBJ1-2, with D hard to call. Germline CDR1 is MDHEN and CDR2 is SYDVKM. This CDR3 spans 15 amino acids. Trimming pared 5 bases from V and 4 bases from J, leaving 17 bases between. The CDR3 reads CASSPRSSYVYGYTF. The CDR3 DNA reads as TGTGCCAGCAGTCCCAGATCATCCTACGTCTATGGCTACACCTTC.

The genes are TRBV6-1 and TRBJ2-7; TRBD2 agrees at 11 bases. V was clipped by 2 bases and J by 7 bases; unmatched bases: 13. The CDR3 loop spans 17 amino acids. Looked up from germline, CDR1 is MNHNS and CDR2 is SASEGT. The DNA of the CDR3 is TGTGCCAGCAGTGAATCGCGACTAGCGGGGCTACGTAGGGAGCAGTACTTC. It codes for CASSESRLAGLRREQYF.

The chain carries TRBV19 and TRBJ1-3; D is ambiguous. Germline V CDR1 and CDR2: LNHDA, SQIVND (reference sequence). Between the trimmed V and J ends, which lost 5 bases and 0 bases, there was a span of 14 bases. The CDR3 extends over 16 amino acids. The CDR3 spells CASSSAGFRSGNTIYF. CDR3 coding DNA: TGTGCCAGTAGTTCCGCGGGATTTCGCTCTGGAAACACCATATATTTT.

CDR3 amino acids: CASSLTRTDVSYGYTF. The CDR3 nucleotides read TGTGCCAGCAGCTTAACGAGAACGGACGTGAGCTATGGCTACACCTTC. This chain connects TRBV7-3 to TRBJ1-2; D gene unclear. Germline CDR1 and CDR2: SGHTA and FQGTGA. V dropped 0 bases and J dropped 4 bases, with 15 bases sitting between them. CDR3 length: 16 amino acids.

The chain uses TRBV10-3 and TRBJ2-3; weak D call: TRBD2 (6 bases). The germline V gene encodes CDR1 ENHRY and CDR2 SYGVKD. The CDR3 loop spans 16 amino acids. Trimming cost V 2 bases and J 5 bases, with 17 bases left between them. DNA of the CDR3: TGTGCCATCAGTGAGATTTCCGACGGGAGCGTAGATACGCAGTATTTT. The encoded protein is CAISEISDGSVDTQYF.

The J gene is TRBJ2-7, the V gene TRBV7-8, with 7 positions matching TRBD1. The CDR3 extends over 15 amino acids. Germline values: CDR1 SGHVS, CDR2 FQNEAQ. With 1 base clipped from V and 0 bases from J, the junction kept 3 bases outside the gene matches. The CDR3 sequence: CASSLVGQSSYEQYF. CDR3 nucleotide sequence: TGTGCCAGCAGCTTAGTGGGACAGAGCTCCTACGAGCAGTACTTC.

This chain links TRBV19 with TRBJ1-1; TRBD1 might be the D (6 bases). V shed 7 bases and J shed 4 bases, with 13 bases lying between them. This CDR3 has 13 amino acids. Germline loops: CDR1 LNHDA, CDR2 SQIVND (reference sequence). The CDR3 spells CASTSQGATEAFF. CDR3 nucleotide sequence: TGTGCCAGTACCTCACAGGGTGCCACTGAAGCTTTCTTT.

The rearrangement uses TRBV9 and TRBJ2-7, with D perhaps being TRBD1 or TRBD2 (6 bases each). V lost 3 bases and J lost 4, with 14 bases in between. The germline CDR1 and CDR2 sequences are SGDLS and YYNGEE. There are 14 residues in the CDR3. The CDR3 reads CASSGGTHNYEQYF. The CDR3 DNA reads TGTGCCAGCAGCGGCGGGACACATAATTACGAGCAGTACTTC.

The V gene is TRBV28, the J gene TRBJ1-5; D not certain. The germline gives CDR1 MDHEN, CDR2 SYDVKM. V was pared by 3 bases and J by 0 bases, with 18 bases between. The CDR3 length is 18 residues. The CDR3 nucleotides read TGTGCCAGCAGTTTCCCGGGGATCTCTCCTTATAGCAATCAGCCCCAGCATTTT. This encodes CASSFPGISPYSNQPQHF.

This chain joins TRBV2 and TRBJ2-1; TRBD2 might be the D (7 bases). Trimming shortened V by 5 bases and J by 0 bases, and 8 bases separated the two germline ends. Germline lookup yields CDR1 SNHLY and CDR2 FYNNEI. The CDR3 sequence is 14 residues long. The CDR3 DNA reads TGTGCCAGCAGTAGGGGGGGCTCCTACAATGAGCAGTTCTTC. As protein: CASSRGGSYNEQFF.

V usage is TRBV4-3 and J usage is TRBJ2-5; D assignment may be TRBD1 or TRBD2 (5 bases each). This CDR3 is built from 14 residues. V was clipped by 3 bases and J by 11 bases, with 19 bases between them. Per germline, CDR1 LGHNA and CDR2 YSLEER. CDR3 region: CASSQGPVRGEQYF. The CDR3 DNA sequence: TGCGCCAGCAGCCAGGGACCCGTCCGGGGAGAGCAGTACTTC.

The V and J genes are TRBV30 and TRBJ2-1; D possibly corresponds to TRBD1 (5 bases). The V and J ends lost 2 bases and 3 bases respectively, with 14 bases between them. This CDR3 contains 15 residues. Germline V gives CDR1 GTSNPN, CDR2 SVGIG (reference sequence). The CDR3 sequence: CAWSWAGNIYNEQFF. CDR3 DNA sequence: TGTGCCTGGAGTTGGGCAGGGAATATCTACAATGAGCAGTTCTTC.

V usage is TRBV7-2 and J usage is TRBJ2-3; possibly TRBD1 for D (6 bases). CDR3 length: 15 residues. Trimming removed 2 bases at V and 2 bases at J, with 11 bases between. The germline V gene has CDR1 SGHTA and CDR2 FQGNSA. CDR3 amino acids: CASSLSGQSTDTQYF. The CDR3 DNA reads as TGTGCCAGCAGCTTATCAGGACAGTCCACAGATACGCAGTATTTT. Supplemented by reference TRBV7-2 and TRBJ2-3, the full variable domain reads GAGVSQSPSNKVTEKGKDVELRCDPISGHTALYWYRQSLGQGLEFLIYFQGNSAPDKSGLPSDRFSAERTGGSVSTLTIQRTQQEDSAVYLCASSLSGQSTDTQYFGPGTRLTVL.

The V and J genes are TRBV10-3 and TRBJ1-3; weak D call: TRBD1 (6 bases). The ends were cut back, 6 bases at V and 3 bases at J, with 12 bases in the middle. CDR1 is ENHRY and CDR2 is SYGVKD in the germline V gene. The CDR3 is 14 amino acids. DNA of the CDR3: TGTGCCATCAGAGCTGTGGACAGTGGAAACACCATATATTTT. Its translation: CAIRAVDSGNTIYF.

This sequence joins TRBV4-1 and TRBJ2-7, with TRBD2 identical over 9 bases. Germline V lookup: CDR1 MGHRA, CDR2 YSYEKL. This CDR3 contains 16 residues. Trimming cost V 1 base and J 0 bases; bases outside gene matches: 4. Here the CDR3 reads CASSQGLSGGSYEQYF. The CDR3 DNA reads as TGCGCCAGCAGCCAAGGCCTTAGCGGGGGCTCCTACGAGCAGTACTTC.

This clone has just one count. This chain's CDR3 is CASSLGRNTEAFF. The CDR3 DNA sequence: TGTGCCAGCAGCTTAGGGAGGAACACTGAAGCTTTCTTT. The chain combines TRBV7-8 with TRBJ1-1, with D hard to call. CDR3 size: 13 residues. CDR1 and CDR2 from the germline V gene are SGHVS and FQNEAQ. V lost 1 base to trimming and J lost 1 base, with 4 bases between them.

V usage is TRBV5-1 and J usage is TRBJ1-1; D remains ambiguous. Between the trimmed V and J ends, which lost 5 bases and 5 bases, there was a span of 13 bases. CDR3 length equals 13 residues. Germline loops: CDR1 SGHRS, CDR2 YFSETQ. CDR3 sequence (DNA): TGCGCCAGCAGGGCCGCTCCGGAGACTGAAGCTTTCTTT. Its protein product is CASRAAPETEAFF.

The chain joins TRBV18 to TRBJ1-5, with a tentative D call TRBD1 (6 bases). CDR1 is KGHSH and CDR2 is LQKENI in the germline V gene. Trimming removed 1 base at V and 3 bases at J, with 13 bases between. The CDR3 runs to 16 residues. CDR3 residues: CASSPQMDRTNQPQHF. Here the CDR3 DNA reads TGTGCCAGCTCACCACAGATGGACAGAACCAATCAGCCCCAGCATTTT.

The chain recombines TRBV5-1 with TRBJ2-5; D may match TRBD1 or TRBD2 (6 bases each). Germline V gene lookup returns CDR1 SGHRS and CDR2 YFSETQ. Between the trimmed V and J ends, which lost 6 bases and 0 bases, there was a span of 12 bases. The CDR3 has 14 amino acids. The CDR3 bases are TGCGCCAGCACCCCGGGGGCCTACCAAGAGACCCAGTACTTC. It codes for CASTPGAYQETQYF.

V gene TRBV4-3 combines with J gene TRBJ1-6; no firm D call. The germline CDR1 and CDR2 sequences are LGHNA and YSLEER. This CDR3 contains 15 residues. Trimming removed 4 bases from V and 4 bases from J, with 11 bases in between. CDR3 in amino acids: CASSPGKGYNSPLHF. CDR3 DNA: TGCGCCAGCAGCCCCGGAAAAGGGTATAATTCACCCCTCCACTTT.

The rearrangement uses TRBV20-1 and TRBJ2-1, with no clear D. Germline assignment: CDR1 DFQATT and CDR2 SNEGSKA (reference sequence). The ends were cut back, 4 bases at V and 3 bases at J, with 4 bases in the middle. This CDR3 region has 11 residues. This chain's CDR3 is CSAKRYNEQFF. The CDR3 nucleotides are TGCAGTGCTAAACGCTACAATGAGCAGTTCTTC.

The CDR3 region has the DNA TGTGCCAGCAACCCTTACGGCCGCAACTCTGGAAACACCATATATTTT. It translates to CASNPYGRNSGNTIYF. The V gene is TRBV5-5, the J gene TRBJ1-3; D unclear. The CDR3 is made up of 16 amino acids. The germline V gene has CDR1 SGHKS and CDR2 YYEKEE (reference sequence). With 6 bases removed from V and 0 bases from J, the gap between germline ends came to 16 bases.

The V and J genes are TRBV5-1 and TRBJ1-1, with a tentative D call TRBD1 (5 bases). Per the germline V gene, CDR1 is SGHRS and CDR2 is YFSETQ. The V gene lost 7 bases and the J gene lost 0 bases, with 10 bases spanning the gap. The CDR3 is made up of 13 amino acids. In DNA form, the CDR3 reads TGCGCCAGCGGGACGGACATGAACACTGAAGCTTTCTTT. Its translation is CASGTDMNTEAFF.